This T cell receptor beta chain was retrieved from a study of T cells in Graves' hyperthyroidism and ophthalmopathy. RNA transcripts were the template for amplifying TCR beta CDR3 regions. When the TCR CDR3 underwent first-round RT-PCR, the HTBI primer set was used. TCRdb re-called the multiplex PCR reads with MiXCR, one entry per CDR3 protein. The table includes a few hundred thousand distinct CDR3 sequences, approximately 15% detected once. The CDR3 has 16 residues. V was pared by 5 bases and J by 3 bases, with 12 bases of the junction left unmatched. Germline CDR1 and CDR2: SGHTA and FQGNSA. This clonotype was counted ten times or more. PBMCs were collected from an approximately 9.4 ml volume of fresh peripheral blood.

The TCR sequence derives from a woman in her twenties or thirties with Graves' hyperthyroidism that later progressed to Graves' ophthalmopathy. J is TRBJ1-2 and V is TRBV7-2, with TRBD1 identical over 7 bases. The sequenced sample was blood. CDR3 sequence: CASSLGPDRVYYGYTF. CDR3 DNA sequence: TGTGCCAGCAGCCTAGGGCCCGACAGGGTATACTATGGCTACACCTTC.